What follows are 23 T cell receptor beta chains derived from one specimen sequenced in a study of blood T cell repertoires in COVID-19. Clones were sequenced by immunoSEQ multiplex PCR, and TCRdb holds only the in-frame ones, with some missing. The sample lists some 170,000 clones; roughly 82% were seen once. Sequenced input: peripheral blood. All receptors come from a woman between 65 and 79 years old with acute or convalescent COVID-19.

The rearrangement uses TRBV3-1 (or the pseudogene TRBV3-2) and TRBJ2-7, with 8 bases matching TRBD1. The CDR3 sequence is 15 residues long. Trimming took 5 bases from V and 4 from J; bases not matched to a gene: 10. Germline values: CDR1 LGHDT, CDR2 YNNKEL (reference sequence). CDR3 nucleotide sequence: TGTGCCAGCAGCAGCAAGGTGACAGGGGTGTACGAGCAGTACTTC. This sequence encodes CASSSKVTGVYEQYF.

J is TRBJ2-2 and V is TRBV5-1; D unclear. Trimming shortened V by 4 bases and J by 1 base, and 8 bases separated the two germline ends. This CDR3 region has 14 residues. CDR1 is SGHRS and CDR2 is YFSETQ in the germline V gene. The CDR3 loop is CASSPSQNTGELFF. For the CDR3, the DNA is TGCGCCAGCAGCCCGAGCCAGAACACCGGGGAGCTGTTTTTT.

The J gene is TRBJ1-4, the V gene TRBV6-6, with D hard to call. CDR1 and CDR2 (germline): MNHNY, SVGAGI (reference sequence). CDR3 size: 16 residues. Trimming took 7 bases from V and 0 from J, leaving 15 bases between them. CDR3 protein: CASTTPGAATNEKLFF. The CDR3 bases are TGTGCCAGCACCACCCCAGGTGCTGCAACTAATGAAAAACTGTTTTTT.

CDR3 loop: CASSVAGKGENNEQFF. CDR3 coding DNA: TGTGCCAGCAGCGTAGCAGGGAAGGGGGAAAACAATGAGCAGTTCTTC. J is TRBJ2-1 and V is TRBV9; possible D gene TRBD1, 6 bases. Trimming removed 0 bases from V and 5 bases from J, with 15 bases in between. The CDR3 is made up of 16 amino acids. Germline CDR1 SGDLS, CDR2 YYNGEE. The full variable domain, completed using reference TRBV9 and TRBJ2-1, is DSGVTQTPKHLITATGQRVTLRCSPRSGDLSVYWYQQSLDQGLQFLIQYYNGEERAKGNILERFSAQQFPDLHSELNLSSLELGDSALYFCASSVAGKGENNEQFFGPGTRLTVL.

This chain uses TRBV19 with TRBJ1-6; 10 nucleotides align to TRBD1. CDR3 size: 16 residues. Germline values: CDR1 LNHDA, CDR2 SQIVND (reference sequence). V was clipped by 6 bases and J by 1 base; unmatched bases: 3. CDR3 region: CASSTGQGSYNSPLHF. The CDR3 DNA sequence: TGTGCCAGTAGCACGGGACAGGGGTCCTATAATTCACCCCTCCACTTT.

V gene TRBV7-8 combines with J gene TRBJ1-1, with 8 bases that match TRBD1. The CDR3 is 13 residues long. Germline assignment: CDR1 SGHVS and CDR2 FQNEAQ. V shed 5 bases, J shed 6 bases, and the junction held 5 bases outside the gene matches. The CDR3 coding sequence is TGTGCCAGCAGCCGGACAGGGCTCGCTGAAGCTTTCTTT. It encodes CASSRTGLAEAFF.

V is TRBV28 and J is TRBJ2-1; maybe TRBD1 (5 bases). The CDR3 runs 16 residues. The V gene lost 2 bases and the J gene lost 0 bases, with 11 bases spanning the gap. Per germline, CDR1 MDHEN and CDR2 SYDVKM. The CDR3 DNA reads as TGTGCCAGCAGTTTAGGTGGGGCGAGCTCCTACAATGAGCAGTTCTTC. Protein product: CASSLGGASSYNEQFF.

The rearrangement uses TRBV4-3 and TRBJ2-1; a weak D match, TRBD2 (6 bases). This CDR3 has 16 amino acids. CDR1 is LGHNA, CDR2 YSLEER, per germline. The V end was cut by 2 bases, the J end by 6 bases, with 17 bases between. CDR3 sequence reads: CASSQRSPSVGNEQFF. The DNA for the CDR3 is TGCGCCAGCAGCCAAAGGAGTCCTAGCGTTGGCAATGAGCAGTTCTTC.

The chain recombines TRBV11-2 with TRBJ2-2; 9 bases line up with TRBD2. The germline V gene has CDR1 SGHAT and CDR2 FQNNGV. V was pared by 8 bases and J by 5 bases, with 6 bases of the junction left unmatched. CDR3 length: 14 residues. The CDR3 DNA sequence: TGTGCCAGCGGCGGGGGGGCTGTTACCGGGGAGCTGTTTTTT. It translates to CASGGGAVTGELFF.

This chain uses TRBV20-1 with TRBJ1-5; D ambiguous. CDR3 size: 11 residues. Germline V gene data show CDR1 as DFQATT and CDR2 as SNEGSKA (reference sequence). The V and J ends lost 5 bases and 12 bases respectively, with 14 bases between them. This chain's CDR3 is CSARLLGLQHF. The CDR3 DNA sequence: TGCAGTGCTCGCCTCCTTGGGCTCCAGCATTTT.

This clone was counted once. V usage is TRBV7-2 and J usage is TRBJ2-3; D may be TRBD2 (5 bases). The CDR3 has 15 amino acids. Germline CDR1 SGHTA, CDR2 FQGNSA. The V gene lost 1 base and the J gene lost 0 bases, with 8 bases spanning the gap. CDR3 bases: TGTGCCAGCAGCTTAGGTAGACTAAGCACAGATACGCAGTATTTT. It codes for CASSLGRLSTDTQYF.

This CDR3 reads CSVEGLAGTYEQYF. CDR3 nucleotide sequence: TGCAGCGTTGAAGGCCTAGCAGGTACCTACGAGCAGTACTTC. V and J are TRBV29-1 and TRBJ2-7, with TRBD2 as a possible D gene (5 bases). CDR1 and CDR2 from the germline V gene are SQVTM and ANQGSEA. Trimming stripped 1 base from V and 2 bases from J, with 12 bases between. The CDR3 runs 14 residues.

The chain couples TRBV28 to TRBJ1-1; 8 positions agree with TRBD1. V trimming: 6 bases; J trimming: 5 bases; junction bases outside the gene matches: 11. Germline V gives CDR1 MDHEN, CDR2 SYDVKM. The CDR3 sequence is 15 residues long. The CDR3 DNA reads TGTGCCAGCAGCCCTCTTACAGGGGGTGAGACTGAAGCTTTCTTT. This translates into CASSPLTGGETEAFF.

The J gene is TRBJ1-3, the V gene TRBV6-6, with 7 bases fitting TRBD1. Per the germline V gene, CDR1 is MNHNY and CDR2 is SVGAGI (reference sequence). With V trimmed by 5 bases and J by 2 bases, 6 bases remained unmatched. The CDR3 sequence is 15 residues long. The CDR3 sequence is CASSQDQGAGNTIYF. CDR3 DNA: TGTGCCAGCAGTCAAGACCAGGGGGCTGGAAACACCATATATTTT.

The chain joins TRBV10-3 to TRBJ1-6, with 12 bases identical to TRBD1. The CDR3 spans 18 residues. V was clipped by 0 bases and J by 7 bases; unmatched bases: 7. Germline-derived CDR1 and CDR2 are ENHRY and SYGVKD. CDR3 in amino acids: CAISESLGQGAINSPLHF. The CDR3 bases are TGTGCCATCAGTGAGTCGTTGGGACAGGGGGCTATAAATTCACCCCTCCACTTT.

This chain connects TRBV18 to TRBJ2-5, with 8 nucleotides matching TRBD1. This CDR3 is built from 15 residues. Germline CDR1 KGHSH, CDR2 LQKENI. V lost 6 bases and J lost 5; bases outside the gene matches: 11. The CDR3 loop reads CASSQYTGGMETQYF. The CDR3 DNA is TGTGCCAGCTCGCAATATACAGGGGGAATGGAGACCCAGTACTTC.

J is TRBJ2-7 and V is TRBV28; 12 nucleotides align to TRBD1. CDR3 length: 16 residues. Germline loops: CDR1 MDHEN, CDR2 SYDVKM. The V gene end was trimmed by 6 bases and the J gene end by 7 bases; junction bases not matched to a gene: 13. The CDR3 sequence is CASSVNPGQGAREQYF. The CDR3 coding sequence is TGTGCCAGCAGCGTAAACCCGGGACAGGGGGCGCGGGAGCAGTACTTC.

On this clone itself: An end of the junction does not agree with germline; a read error may underlie this. This chain connects TRBV3-1 (or the pseudogene TRBV3-2) to TRBJ2-1, with D perhaps TRBD2 (6 bases). This CDR3 has 11 residues. The germline V gene has CDR1 LGHDT and CDR2 YNNKEL (reference sequence). Written as DNA, the CDR3 is TGTGCCAGCAGCCAAGCGGGAGAGCCGTTCTTC. Translating it yields CASSQAGEPFF.

The chain has TRBV6-2 or TRBV6-3 and TRBJ1-2, with D perhaps matching TRBD1 (5 bases). The CDR3 runs 13 residues. Germline V CDR1 and CDR2: MNHEY, SVGEGT. Trimming took 5 bases from V and 2 from J, leaving 9 bases between them. CDR3 sequence reads: CASSPRVNYGYTF. In DNA, the CDR3 is TGTGCCAGCAGTCCCAGGGTCAACTATGGCTACACCTTC.

The chain combines TRBV6-6 with TRBJ1-3; possibly TRBD1 for D (5 bases). Germline loops: CDR1 MNHNY, CDR2 SVGAGI (reference sequence). V was pared by 5 bases and J by 4 bases, with 12 bases between. The CDR3 totals 14 residues. In DNA form, the CDR3 reads TGTGCCAGCAGTCAGACCAGGGAAGGAAACACCATATATTTT. Protein sequence: CASSQTREGNTIYF.

The chain links TRBV7-8 to TRBJ2-3; the match to TRBD2 covers 8 bases. Germline CDR1 reads SGHVS; CDR2 reads FQNEAQ. V was pared by 3 bases and J by 5 bases, with 4 bases of the junction left unmatched. The CDR3 is made up of 14 amino acids. CDR3 protein: CASSFGGARDTQYF. In nucleotides, the CDR3 is TGTGCCAGCAGCTTCGGGGGGGCCAGAGATACGCAGTATTTT. The full variable domain, its missing parts supplied by reference TRBV7-8 and TRBJ2-3, is GAGVSQSPRYKVAKRGQDVALRCDPISGHVSLFWYQQALGQGPEFLTYFQNEAQLDKSGLPSDRFFAERPEGSVSTLKIQRTQQEDSAVYLCASSFGGARDTQYFGPGTRLTVL.

In this sample, this clone turned up many times. The chain employs TRBV9 and TRBJ2-3; 10 bases fit TRBD2. The CDR3 is made up of 15 amino acids. V gave up 0 bases and J gave up 3 bases; unmatched junction bases: 1. Germline V gene sequence: CDR1 SGDLS, CDR2 YYNGEE. The CDR3 sequence: CASSVETSGTDTQYF. The CDR3 DNA reads TGTGCCAGCAGCGTAGAGACTAGCGGGACAGATACGCAGTATTTT.

The chain has TRBV9 and TRBJ1-6, with TRBD1 identical over 7 bases. CDR1 SGDLS and CDR2 YYNGEE come from the germline V gene. This CDR3 is 16 amino acids long. Trimming removed 0 bases from V and 5 bases from J; junction bases left unmatched: 5. This CDR3 reads CASSVGTGTDNSPLHF. CDR3 coding DNA: TGTGCCAGCAGCGTAGGGACCGGGACAGATAATTCACCCCTCCACTTT. The variable domain in full, completed from reference TRBV9 and TRBJ1-6, reads DSGVTQTPKHLITATGQRVTLRCSPRSGDLSVYWYQQSLDQGLQFLIQYYNGEERAKGNILERFSAQQFPDLHSELNLSSLELGDSALYFCASSVGTGTDNSPLHFGNGTRLTVT.